The present entry profiles one TCR beta chain with its context. The CDR3 length is 16 residues. Trimming removed 1 base from V and 2 bases from J, with 11 bases in between. The germline gives CDR1 WSHSY, CDR2 SAAADI. The source of the sample is a study of cytomegalovirus exposure and HLA in healthy donors. The donors belonged to the roughly 110-subject validation cohort, separate from the roughly 700-subject first cohort. Profiled with immunoSEQ multiplex PCR; TCRdb holds only in-frame clones, not every one. The top ten hold more than 0.65% of the sample, which has under 100,000 clones, roughly 96% seen once.

The sequenced sample was PBMCs. This receptor was taken from a man younger than 35 in good health and CMV-seronegative. This chain uses TRBV10-2 with TRBJ2-2; D gene uncertain. CDR3 nucleotides: TGCGCCAGCAGTGAGTTTGGAGCCCCAAACACCGGGGAGCTGTTTTTT. It yields the protein CASSEFGAPNTGELFF.